Listed here are 26 T cell receptor beta chains from one sample, sequenced in a study of T cell repertoires in cytomegalovirus infection. MiXCR was run by TCRdb on the reads, yielding one entry per CDR3 protein. The sample records about 570,000 distinct CDR3 sequences, over 35% being singletons. Antigens of these TCRs are unknown. This sample comprised cultured PBMCs, obtained from culture after CMV antigen stimulation. The receptors here all came from a human donor in good health (CMV status not recorded). Some clones in this sample may be carry-over from other donors' samples.

The V call is TRBV5-1, the J call TRBJ2-7; 13 bases line up with TRBD2. The CDR3 runs 14 residues. The germline gives CDR1 SGHRS, CDR2 YFSETQ. The trim removed 4 bases at V and 5 bases at J, leaving 3 bases unmatched. The CDR3 coding sequence is TGCGCCAGCAGCCCAACTAGCGGGAGGGACGAGCAGTACTTC. This gives the protein CASSPTSGRDEQYF.

The V gene is TRBV28, the J gene TRBJ2-2; D possibly corresponds to TRBD1 (6 bases). Germline CDR1 MDHEN, CDR2 SYDVKM. V gave up 5 bases and J gave up 2 bases, with 18 bases separating them. The CDR3 totals 17 residues. For the CDR3, the DNA is TGTGCCAGCAGTCCGTACCCCGGGACAACAAACACCGGGGAGCTGTTTTTT. This translates into CASSPYPGTTNTGELFF.

This sequence joins TRBV7-6 and TRBJ2-2; D not resolved. CDR1 and CDR2 from the germline V gene are SGHVS and FNYEAQ. Trimming left V 6 bases short and J 7 bases short, with 9 bases between. This CDR3 comprises 12 residues. This chain's CDR3 is CASRLDGGELFF. In nucleotides, the CDR3 is TGTGCCAGCAGACTTGATGGCGGGGAGCTGTTTTTT.

The gene calls are TRBV7-2 and TRBJ1-4, with 7 bases aligning to TRBD1. The CDR3 loop spans 16 amino acids. The ends lost 4 bases at V and 5 bases at J; junction bases unmatched: 10. The germline V gene encodes CDR1 SGHTA and CDR2 FQGNSA. CDR3 nucleotide sequence: TGTGCCAGCAGCTCGCGCAGACAGGGCCGAAATGAAAAACTGTTTTTT. As protein: CASSSRRQGRNEKLFF.

The chain recombines TRBV28 with TRBJ1-5, with D uncertain. CDR3 size: 15 residues. Germline V gene data show CDR1 as MDHEN and CDR2 as SYDVKM. The ends were cut back, 2 bases at V and 0 bases at J, with 8 bases in the middle. The CDR3 here is CASSLQQYSNQPQHF. The CDR3 DNA follows: TGTGCCAGCAGTTTACAGCAGTATAGCAATCAGCCCCAGCATTTT.

This rearrangement joins TRBV4-3 to TRBJ2-3, with D hard to call. Germline assignment: CDR1 LGHNA and CDR2 YSLEER. This CDR3 is 15 amino acids long. The germline V and J ends were trimmed by 1 base and 2 bases, with 10 bases remaining between them. The CDR3 is CASSQVFQITDTQYF. The CDR3 region has the DNA TGCGCCAGCAGCCAAGTTTTTCAGATCACAGATACGCAGTATTTT.

Only a few counts were recorded for this clonotype. V usage is TRBV4-1 and J usage is TRBJ1-5, with a weak D call TRBD1 (6 bases). Trimming left V 0 bases short and J 1 base short, with 7 bases between. The CDR3 spans 15 residues. Germline V gene data show CDR1 as MGHRA and CDR2 as YSYEKL. The CDR3 DNA reads TGCGCCAGCAGCCAAGAACAGGGAAGCAATCAGCCCCAGCATTTT. Its protein product is CASSQEQGSNQPQHF.

V is TRBV12-5 and J is TRBJ2-5; TRBD2 matches 12 bases. The V and J ends lost 6 bases and 2 bases, in that order; junction bases with no gene match: 7. This CDR3 is 16 amino acids long. The germline V gene has CDR1 LGHNT and CDR2 FRNRAP. In nucleotides, the CDR3 is TGTGCTAGTGGGCCCGGCCTAGCGGGAGGGCAAGAGACCCAGTACTTC. Amino acids: CASGPGLAGGQETQYF. Combining the CDR3 with reference TRBV12-5 and TRBJ2-5 gives the whole variable domain DARVTQTPRHKVTEMGQEVTMRCQPILGHNTVFWYRQTMMQGLELLAYFRNRAPLDDSGMPKDRFSAEMPDATLATLKIQPSEPRDSAVYFCASGPGLAGGQETQYFGPGTRLLVL.

The V and J genes are TRBV5-1 and TRBJ2-4; 10 bases line up with TRBD1. This CDR3 has 19 amino acids. Trimming took 0 bases from V and 0 from J; bases not matched to a gene: 9. Germline V lookup: CDR1 SGHRS, CDR2 YFSETQ. The CDR3 bases are TGCGCCAGCAGCTTGGAGGGACAGGGGACTACCGTAGCCAAAAACATTCAGTACTTC. It translates to CASSLEGQGTTVAKNIQYF.

This clonotype was seen many times. The rearrangement links TRBV7-2 to TRBJ1-1; D possibly corresponds to TRBD1 (6 bases). The CDR3 runs to 15 residues. The germline V and J ends were trimmed by 5 bases and 4 bases, with 17 bases remaining between them. Germline values: CDR1 SGHTA, CDR2 FQGNSA. The CDR3 DNA sequence: TGTGCCAGCAGCGACGACCTGTACAGGGCCACTGAAGCTTTCTTT. Protein product: CASSDDLYRATEAFF. The variable domain in full, completed from reference TRBV7-2 and TRBJ1-1, reads GAGVSQSPSNKVTEKGKDVELRCDPISGHTALYWYRQSLGQGLEFLIYFQGNSAPDKSGLPSDRFSAERTGGSVSTLTIQRTQQEDSAVYLCASSDDLYRATEAFFGQGTRLTVV.

V gene TRBV7-1 combines with J gene TRBJ1-2; D is ambiguous. TRBV7-1 falls under the ORF class, with uncertain function. The CDR3 covers 11 residues. The germline V and J ends were trimmed by 11 bases and 1 base, with 8 bases remaining between them. DNA of the CDR3: TGTGCCTCGGGCATTAACTATGGCTACACCTTC. It specifies CASGINYGYTF.

V is TRBV19 and J is TRBJ1-5; D is uncertain. Germline-derived CDR1 and CDR2 are LNHDA and SQIVND (reference sequence). Deletions cut 2 bases from V and 4 bases from J, with 3 bases between. The CDR3 runs to 12 residues. The CDR3 protein is CASSIRNQPQHF. In DNA, the CDR3 is TGTGCCAGTAGTATAAGGAATCAGCCCCAGCATTTT. The complete variable domain, with remaining parts taken from reference TRBV19 and TRBJ1-5, reads DGGITQSPKYLFRKEGQNVTLSCEQNLNHDAMYWYRQDPGQGLRLIYYSQIVNDFQKGDIAEGYSVSREKKESFPLTVTSAQKNPTAFYLCASSIRNQPQHFGDGTRLSIL.

The chain recombines TRBV29-1 with TRBJ2-1; TRBD2 matches 8 bases. Trimming removed 7 bases from V and 0 bases from J; junction bases left unmatched: 11. The V gene's germline CDR1 is SQVTM and CDR2 ANQGSEA. The CDR3 extends over 16 amino acids. The CDR3 loop is CSATGGGVSSYNEQFF. The DNA for the CDR3 is TGCAGCGCCACGGGGGGGGGGGTCAGCTCCTACAATGAGCAGTTCTTC.

The chain links TRBV7-8 to TRBJ2-7, with 8 bases that match TRBD1. This CDR3 comprises 13 residues. The V and J ends lost 11 bases and 5 bases, in that order; junction bases with no gene match: 11. The germline CDR1 and CDR2 sequences are SGHVS and FQNEAQ. CDR3 in DNA: TGTGCCGGGGCCAGGGGGCCTCCCCACGAGCAGTACTTC. Protein product: CAGARGPPHEQYF. Complete variable domain (other parts from reference TRBV7-8 and TRBJ2-7): GAGVSQSPRYKVAKRGQDVALRCDPISGHVSLFWYQQALGQGPEFLTYFQNEAQLDKSGLPSDRFFAERPEGSVSTLKIQRTQQEDSAVYLCAGARGPPHEQYFGPGTRLTVT.

The V gene is TRBV6-1, the J gene TRBJ1-1; D not certain. CDR1 and CDR2 from the germline V gene are MNHNS and SASEGT. CDR3 length: 13 amino acids. V dropped 6 bases and J dropped 0 bases, with 8 bases sitting between them. Here the CDR3 DNA reads TGTGCCAGCAGATATATCTTGAACACTGAAGCTTTCTTT. Translation: CASRYILNTEAFF.

The CDR3 reads CASRGGTGIPAVRSPLHF. The CDR3 nucleotides read TGTGCCAGCAGAGGCGGGACAGGGATTCCCGCGGTCCGTTCACCCCTCCACTTT. This chain joins TRBV6-1 and TRBJ1-6, with TRBD1 identical over 9 bases. V lost 6 bases to trimming and J lost 9 bases; unmatched junction nucleotides: 18. Germline CDR1 reads MNHNS; CDR2 reads SASEGT. This CDR3 spans 18 amino acids.

The rearrangement joins TRBV12-3 or TRBV12-4 to TRBJ1-2; 10 bases match TRBD1. V shed 3 bases and J 7 bases; nucleotides not matched to a gene: 5. This CDR3 has 14 residues. CDR3 DNA: TGTGCCAGCAGTTTCCGGACAGGGGGATTTGGCTACACCTTC. Protein: CASSFRTGGFGYTF.

The V call is TRBV20-1, the J call TRBJ2-3; 13 nucleotides line up with TRBD2. The germline CDR1 and CDR2 sequences are DFQATT and SNEGSKA (reference sequence). Unmatched junction bases numbered 4, after V lost 6 bases and J lost 4 bases. The CDR3 length is 14 residues. The CDR3 sequence: CSALLAGGPDTQYF. CDR3 nucleotide sequence: TGCAGTGCATTACTAGCGGGAGGGCCAGATACGCAGTATTTT.

This clonotype was counted once. The rearrangement joins TRBV10-3 to TRBJ2-6, with D perhaps given as TRBD1 or TRBD2 (5 bases each). V shed 6 bases and J shed 8 bases, with 17 bases lying between them. CDR1 is ENHRY, CDR2 SYGVKD, per germline. The CDR3 is 15 residues long. The CDR3 region is CAISDYGAGTNVLTF. CDR3 nucleotide sequence: TGTGCCATCAGCGACTATGGGGCAGGGACCAACGTCCTGACTTTC.

A few counts support this clonotype. The V call is TRBV5-5, the J call TRBJ2-3; D not resolved. This CDR3 region has 14 residues. V lost 5 bases, J lost 0 bases, and 10 bases lay in between. CDR1 and CDR2 from the germline V gene are SGHKS and YYEKEE (reference sequence). In nucleotides, the CDR3 is TGTGCCAGCAGTTCCGCACCCAGCACAGATACGCAGTATTTT. It yields the protein CASSSAPSTDTQYF.

This clonotype was detected a few times. The chain employs TRBV15 and TRBJ1-2; perhaps TRBD1 as D (5 bases). CDR3 length equals 18 residues. Deletions cut 2 bases from V and 0 bases from J, with 19 bases between. Germline V gene sequence: CDR1 LNHNV, CDR2 YYDKDF (reference sequence). The CDR3 region is CATSRPSGTLETNYGYTF. The CDR3 DNA sequence: TGTGCCACCAGCAGACCTTCAGGGACCCTTGAAACTAACTATGGCTACACCTTC.

In its sample, this clonotype was seen a few times. This chain joins TRBV20-1 and TRBJ2-3; TRBD2 agrees at 9 bases. This CDR3 spans 14 amino acids. The germline CDR1 and CDR2 sequences are DFQATT and SNEGSKA (reference sequence). V was clipped by 2 bases and J by 4 bases; unmatched bases: 4. This CDR3 reads CSARLAGGADTQYF. In DNA form, the CDR3 reads TGCAGTGCTAGACTGGCGGGGGGGGCAGATACGCAGTATTTT.

V gene TRBV7-9 combines with J gene TRBJ2-7, with D possibly TRBD2 on 6 matching bases. This CDR3 comprises 16 residues. Trimming stripped 2 bases from V and 5 bases from J, with 19 bases between. Germline CDR1 reads SEHNR; CDR2 reads FQNEAQ (reference sequence). CDR3 sequence: CASSLTNLRGAHEQYF. The CDR3 DNA sequence: TGTGCCAGCAGCTTAACCAATCTGCGGGGAGCTCACGAGCAGTACTTC.

V and J are TRBV2 and TRBJ2-7; 10 nucleotides agree with TRBD1. Unmatched junction bases numbered 2, after V lost 7 bases and J lost 2 bases. CDR3 length: 13 residues. From germline, CDR1 is SNHLY and CDR2 FYNNEI. Here the CDR3 reads CASTGQGAYEQYF. Here the CDR3 DNA reads TGTGCCAGCACCGGACAGGGGGCCTACGAGCAGTACTTC.

This clonotype occurred a few times. This sequence joins TRBV7-2 and TRBJ1-6; 7 bases map to TRBD1. CDR3 length: 15 residues. CDR1 and CDR2 from the germline V gene are SGHTA and FQGNSA. Trimming at V came to 1 base and at J to 7 bases, leaving 4 bases not matched to a gene. The CDR3 DNA follows: TGTGCCAGCAGCTTAGGGGGACAGCAAAATTCACCCCTCCACTTT. It is translated as CASSLGGQQNSPLHF. The full variable domain, with the rest looked up from reference TRBV7-2 and TRBJ1-6, is GAGVSQSPSNKVTEKGKDVELRCDPISGHTALYWYRQSLGQGLEFLIYFQGNSAPDKSGLPSDRFSAERTGGSVSTLTIQRTQQEDSAVYLCASSLGGQQNSPLHFGNGTRLTVT.

This clonotype appeared a few times. V and J are TRBV7-8 and TRBJ1-1; no definite D call. This CDR3 is built from 14 residues. Trimming pared 2 bases from V and 0 bases from J, leaving 7 bases between. The germline V gene encodes CDR1 SGHVS and CDR2 FQNEAQ. CDR3: CASSLRQVNTEAFF. Written as DNA, the CDR3 is TGTGCCAGCAGCTTACGCCAGGTGAACACTGAAGCTTTCTTT. Drawing the rest from reference TRBV7-8 and TRBJ1-1, the complete variable domain is GAGVSQSPRYKVAKRGQDVALRCDPISGHVSLFWYQQALGQGPEFLTYFQNEAQLDKSGLPSDRFFAERPEGSVSTLKIQRTQQEDSAVYLCASSLRQVNTEAFFGQGTRLTVV.